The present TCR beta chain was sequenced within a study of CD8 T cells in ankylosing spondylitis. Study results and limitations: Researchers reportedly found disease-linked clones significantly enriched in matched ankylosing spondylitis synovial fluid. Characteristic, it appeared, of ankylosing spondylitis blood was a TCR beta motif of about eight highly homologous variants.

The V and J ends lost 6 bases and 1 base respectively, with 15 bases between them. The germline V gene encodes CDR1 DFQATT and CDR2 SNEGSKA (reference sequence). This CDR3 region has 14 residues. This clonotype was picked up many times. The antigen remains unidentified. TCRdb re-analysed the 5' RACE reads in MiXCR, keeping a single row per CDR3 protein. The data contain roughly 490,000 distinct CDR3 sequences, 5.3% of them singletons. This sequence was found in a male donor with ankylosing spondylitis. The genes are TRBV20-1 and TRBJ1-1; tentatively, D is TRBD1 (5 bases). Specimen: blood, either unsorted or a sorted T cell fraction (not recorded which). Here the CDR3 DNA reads TGCAGTGCGGGACTCAGGAGGACGAACACTGAAGCTTTCTTT. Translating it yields CSAGLRRTNTEAFF.